These T cell receptor beta chains were read from a single sample in a study of a mutant IDH1 vaccine in newly diagnosed glioma. Measured with immunoSEQ multiplex PCR; TCRdb has only the in-frame clones, and not every one. Of tens of thousands of clones in the sample, around 91% were seen once. These TCRs are of unknown antigen specificity. The sequencing here drew on PBMCs, taken from a glioma patient whose treatment included an IDH1 peptide vaccine. The receptors were gathered from a man aged 40-49 years with glioma. CDR3s leave out the opening cysteine and the closing phenylalanine or tryptophan. Fields, in order: J gene, V gene, CDR3 protein.

J gene: TRBJ2-3; V gene: TRBV10-3; CDR3 protein: AISRVMTSTDTQY
J gene: TRBJ2-2; V gene: TRBV19; CDR3 protein: ASSIRGQGRGITGELF
J gene: TRBJ2-2; V gene: TRBV29-1; CDR3 protein: SVEDLRWGVNTGELF
J gene: TRBJ1-6; V gene: TRBV7-9; CDR3 protein: ASSFQGDSPLH
J gene: TRBJ2-7; V gene: TRBV6-5; CDR3 protein: ASSLRLAGVHEQY
J gene: TRBJ2-7; V gene: TRBV19; CDR3 protein: ASSVDRSSYEQY
J gene: TRBJ2-4; V gene: TRBV6-5; CDR3 protein: ASSIVRGGGNIQY
J gene: TRBJ2-5; V gene: TRBV2; CDR3 protein: ASSGGAGETQY
J gene: TRBJ1-2; V gene: TRBV30; CDR3 protein: AWSLVSVQGDGYT
J gene: TRBJ1-5; V gene: TRBV19; CDR3 protein: ASSVGGGHNQPQH
J gene: TRBJ1-1; V gene: TRBV4-3; CDR3 protein: ASSHVRDSFNTEAF
J gene: TRBJ1-6; V gene: TRBV2; CDR3 protein: ASSVRGESYNSPLH
J gene: TRBJ2-3; V gene: TRBV5-1; CDR3 protein: ASRRLGVGTDTQY
J gene: TRBJ2-5; V gene: TRBV5-1; CDR3 protein: ASSLSRDPLRETQY
J gene: TRBJ2-3; V gene: TRBV10-1; CDR3 protein: ASSESSLEEADTQY
J gene: TRBJ1-6; V gene: TRBV16; CDR3 protein: ASSQRTGGDSPLH
J gene: TRBJ2-2; V gene: TRBV27; CDR3 protein: ASRSDRDTGELF
J gene: TRBJ2-1; V gene: TRBV5-1; CDR3 protein: ASLAVSNEQF
J gene: TRBJ1-5; V gene: TRBV2; CDR3 protein: ASSEEYSNQPQH
J gene: TRBJ2-1; V gene: TRBV14; CDR3 protein: ASSHGGVAIWQSSYNEQF
J gene: TRBJ1-1; V gene: TRBV11-2; CDR3 protein: ASTVGQGHTEAF
J gene: TRBJ2-1; V gene: TRBV5-1; CDR3 protein: ASSLILNNEQF
J gene: TRBJ1-5; V gene: TRBV9; CDR3 protein: ASSRRGIGQPQH
J gene: TRBJ1-2; V gene: TRBV5-6; CDR3 protein: ASILGSEDGYT
J gene: TRBJ1-5; V gene: TRBV18; CDR3 protein: ASSPQGSNQPQH
J gene: TRBJ1-6; V gene: TRBV4-1; CDR3 protein: ASSTTGDRRAPLH
J gene: TRBJ2-5; V gene: TRBV6-6; CDR3 protein: ASSYPTYGGETQY
J gene: TRBJ1-5; V gene: TRBV7-2; CDR3 protein: ASSAQEVAVQPQH
J gene: TRBJ1-5; V gene: TRBV2; CDR3 protein: ASSEAGGRWQPQH
J gene: TRBJ2-3; V gene: TRBV6-4; CDR3 protein: ASSDTWGTDTQY
J gene: TRBJ1-2; V gene: TRBV11-2; CDR3 protein: ASSLFDRDYGYT
J gene: TRBJ1-1; V gene: TRBV19; CDR3 protein: ASSFKGTGGRNTEAF
J gene: TRBJ2-3; V gene: TRBV19; CDR3 protein: ASSIRSRDRGYTQY
J gene: TRBJ2-1; V gene: TRBV5-1; CDR3 protein: ASSFSRSSEQF
J gene: TRBJ2-1; V gene: TRBV29-1; CDR3 protein: SVDGREEGYTKYNEQF
J gene: TRBJ2-7; V gene: TRBV18; CDR3 protein: ASSPTVINEQY
J gene: TRBJ2-6; V gene: TRBV7-7; CDR3 protein: ASSPEHRGVSNVLT
J gene: TRBJ2-7; V gene: TRBV19; CDR3 protein: ASSMGRGEQY
J gene: TRBJ2-7; V gene: TRBV28; CDR3 protein: ASSPNRDYYEQY